What follows describes a single T cell receptor (beta chain). Its antigen is not known. TCRdb re-analysed the reads in MiXCR, keeping a single row per CDR3 protein. The data show a few hundred thousand distinct CDR3 sequences, about 13% seen once. This specimen comes from a study of T cell repertoires in cytomegalovirus infection. The overall study: Public TCR beta signatures indicated both CMV infection and matching HLA type.

Study outcomes and limitations: Frequencies of public TCR beta families were cumulated, and this identified carriers of CMV plus the relevant HLA. The ex vivo response was dominated by HLA-C-restricted CMV-specific TCR beta clonotypes.

The germline gives CDR1 SNHLY, CDR2 FYNNEI. The CDR3 runs to 15 residues. V was clipped by 2 bases and J by 2 bases, with 12 bases between them. The clonotype comes from a human donor in good health (CMV status not recorded). Some clones in this sample may be carry-over from other donors' samples. Sample: PBMCs. This chain uses TRBV2 with TRBJ1-2; the D gene is possibly TRBD1 (6 bases). The CDR3 protein is CASSEPRGQNYGYTF. CDR3 in DNA: TGTGCCAGCAGTGAACCCCGCGGACAGAACTATGGCTACACCTTC.